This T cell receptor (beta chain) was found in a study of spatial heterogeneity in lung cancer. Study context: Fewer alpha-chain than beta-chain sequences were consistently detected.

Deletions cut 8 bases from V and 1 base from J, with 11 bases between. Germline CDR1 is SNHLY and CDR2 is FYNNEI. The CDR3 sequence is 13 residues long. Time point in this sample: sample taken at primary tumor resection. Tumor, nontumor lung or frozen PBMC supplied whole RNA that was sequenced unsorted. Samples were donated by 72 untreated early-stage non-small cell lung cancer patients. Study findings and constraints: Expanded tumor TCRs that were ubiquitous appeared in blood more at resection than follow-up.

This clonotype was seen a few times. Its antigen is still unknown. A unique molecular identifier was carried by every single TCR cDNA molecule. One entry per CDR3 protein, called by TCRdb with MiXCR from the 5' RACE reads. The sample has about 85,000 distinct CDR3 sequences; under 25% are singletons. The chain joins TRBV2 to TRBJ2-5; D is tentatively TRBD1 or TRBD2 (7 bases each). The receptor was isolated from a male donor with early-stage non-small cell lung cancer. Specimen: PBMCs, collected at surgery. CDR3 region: CASQGGAQETQYF. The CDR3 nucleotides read TGTGCCAGCCAGGGGGGGGCCCAAGAGACCCAGTACTTC.